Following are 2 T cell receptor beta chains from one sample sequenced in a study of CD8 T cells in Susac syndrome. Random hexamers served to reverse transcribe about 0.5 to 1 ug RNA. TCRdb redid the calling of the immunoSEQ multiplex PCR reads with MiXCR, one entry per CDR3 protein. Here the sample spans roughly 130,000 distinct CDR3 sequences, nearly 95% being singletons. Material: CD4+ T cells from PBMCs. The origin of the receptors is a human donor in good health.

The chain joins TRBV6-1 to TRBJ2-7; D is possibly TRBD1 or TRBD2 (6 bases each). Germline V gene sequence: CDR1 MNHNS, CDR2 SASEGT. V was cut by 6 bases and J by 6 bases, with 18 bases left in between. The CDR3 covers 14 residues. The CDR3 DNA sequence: TGTGCCAGCAGCAGGGGAGCCATGGGAGGCGAGCAGTACTTC. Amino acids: CASSRGAMGGEQYF.

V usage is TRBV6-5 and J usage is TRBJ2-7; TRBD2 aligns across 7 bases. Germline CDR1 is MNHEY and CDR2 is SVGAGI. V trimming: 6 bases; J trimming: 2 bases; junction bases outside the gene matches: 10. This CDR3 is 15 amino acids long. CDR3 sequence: CASSPYGGGTYEQYF. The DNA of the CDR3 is TGTGCCAGCAGCCCTTATGGCGGGGGAACCTACGAGCAGTACTTC.